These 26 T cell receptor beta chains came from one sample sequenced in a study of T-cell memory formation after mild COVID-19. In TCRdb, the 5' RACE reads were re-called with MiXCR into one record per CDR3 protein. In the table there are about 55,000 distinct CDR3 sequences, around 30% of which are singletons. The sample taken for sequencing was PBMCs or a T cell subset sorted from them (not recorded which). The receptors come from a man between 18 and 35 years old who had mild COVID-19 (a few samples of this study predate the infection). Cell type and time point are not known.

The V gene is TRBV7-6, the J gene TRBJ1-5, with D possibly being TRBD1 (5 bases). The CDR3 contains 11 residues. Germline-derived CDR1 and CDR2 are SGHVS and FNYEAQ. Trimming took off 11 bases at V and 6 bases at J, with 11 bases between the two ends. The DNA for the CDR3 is TGTGCCGTCGCAGGGACTCAGCCCCAGCATTTT. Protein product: CAVAGTQPQHF.

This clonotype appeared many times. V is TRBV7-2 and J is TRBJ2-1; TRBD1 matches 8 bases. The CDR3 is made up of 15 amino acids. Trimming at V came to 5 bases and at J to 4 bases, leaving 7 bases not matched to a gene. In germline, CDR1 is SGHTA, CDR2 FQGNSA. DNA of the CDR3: TGTGCCAGCAGCCCCCGAGACAGGGGTTACAATGAGCAGTTCTTC. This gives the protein CASSPRDRGYNEQFF.

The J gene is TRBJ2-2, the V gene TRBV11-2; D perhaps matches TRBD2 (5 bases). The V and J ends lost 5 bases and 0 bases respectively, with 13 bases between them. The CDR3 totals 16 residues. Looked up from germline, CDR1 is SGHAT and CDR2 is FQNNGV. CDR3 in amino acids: CASSPTVSANTGELFF. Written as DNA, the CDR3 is TGTGCCAGCAGCCCAACAGTTAGCGCGAACACCGGGGAGCTGTTTTTT.

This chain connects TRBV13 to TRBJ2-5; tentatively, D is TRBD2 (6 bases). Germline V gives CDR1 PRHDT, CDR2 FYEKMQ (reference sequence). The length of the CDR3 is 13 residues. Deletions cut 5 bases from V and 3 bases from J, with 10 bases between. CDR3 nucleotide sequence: TGTGCCAGCAGCCCCAAGCGGGAAGAGACCCAGTACTTC. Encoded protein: CASSPKREETQYF.

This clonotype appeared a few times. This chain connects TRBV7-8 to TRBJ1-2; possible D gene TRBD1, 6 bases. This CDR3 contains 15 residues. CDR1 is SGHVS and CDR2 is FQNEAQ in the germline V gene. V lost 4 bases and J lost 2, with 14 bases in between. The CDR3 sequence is CASSSGQPLNYGYTF. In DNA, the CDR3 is TGTGCCAGCAGCTCAGGACAGCCGTTAAACTATGGCTACACCTTC.

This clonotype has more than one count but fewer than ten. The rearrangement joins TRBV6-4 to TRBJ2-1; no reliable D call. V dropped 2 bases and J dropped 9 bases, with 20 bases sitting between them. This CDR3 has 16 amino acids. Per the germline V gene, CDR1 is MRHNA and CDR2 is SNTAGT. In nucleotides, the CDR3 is TGTGCCAGCAGTGACCGTATGAACTCTCGTCACGGTGAGCAGTTCTTC. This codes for CASSDRMNSRHGEQFF.

CDR3 DNA: TGCGCCAGCAGCCAAGATCTAGGGACTAGCACAGATACGCAGTATTTT. Its translation is CASSQDLGTSTDTQYF. The chain couples TRBV4-3 to TRBJ2-3; D possibly corresponds to TRBD2 (6 bases). Per the germline V gene, CDR1 is LGHNA and CDR2 is YSLEER. Trimming took off 0 bases at V and 0 bases at J, with 10 bases between the two ends. The CDR3 extends over 16 amino acids.

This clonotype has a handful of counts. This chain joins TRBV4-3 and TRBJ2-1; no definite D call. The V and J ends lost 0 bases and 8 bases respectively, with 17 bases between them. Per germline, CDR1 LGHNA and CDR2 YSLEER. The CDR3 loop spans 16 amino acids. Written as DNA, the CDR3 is TGCGCCAGCAGCCAAGAAGGCACATCCTCACGGGATGAGCAGTTCTTC. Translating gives CASSQEGTSSRDEQFF.

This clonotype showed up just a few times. In nucleotides, the CDR3 is TGTGCCAGTGGAAATCCTAATCAGCCCCAGCATTTT. Amino acids: CASGNPNQPQHF. V usage is TRBV7-3 and J usage is TRBJ1-5; D not resolved. Trimming stripped 9 bases from V and 4 bases from J, with 10 bases between. This CDR3 contains 12 residues. Germline-derived CDR1 and CDR2 are SGHTA and FQGTGA.

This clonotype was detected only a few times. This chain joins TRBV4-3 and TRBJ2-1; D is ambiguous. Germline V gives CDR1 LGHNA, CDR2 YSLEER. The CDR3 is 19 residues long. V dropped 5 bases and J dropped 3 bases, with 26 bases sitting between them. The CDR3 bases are TGCGCCAGCAGCTACGTTATACGAATCGGTAAAGGGTTCTACAATGAGCAGTTCTTC. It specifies CASSYVIRIGKGFYNEQFF.

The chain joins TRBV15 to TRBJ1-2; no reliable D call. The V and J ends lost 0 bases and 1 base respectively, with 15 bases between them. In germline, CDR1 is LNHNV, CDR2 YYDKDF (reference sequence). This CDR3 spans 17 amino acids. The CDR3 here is CATSRDFGSVFNYGYTF. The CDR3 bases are TGTGCCACCAGCAGAGATTTCGGGTCTGTCTTTAACTATGGCTACACCTTC.

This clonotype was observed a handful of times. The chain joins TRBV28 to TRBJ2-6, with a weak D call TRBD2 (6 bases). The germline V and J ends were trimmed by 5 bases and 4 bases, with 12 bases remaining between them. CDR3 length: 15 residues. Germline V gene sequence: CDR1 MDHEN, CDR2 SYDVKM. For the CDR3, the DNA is TGTGCCAGCAGTGGAGGGGTAACCGGGGCCAACGTCCTGACTTTC. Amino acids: CASSGGVTGANVLTF.

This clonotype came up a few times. In nucleotides, the CDR3 is TGTGCCAGCAGTCTACAGGGGGGCTCCTACAATGAGCAGTTCTTC. It yields the protein CASSLQGGSYNEQFF. The V gene is TRBV27, the J gene TRBJ2-1; TRBD1 agrees at 8 bases. The CDR3 runs to 15 residues. After removal of 5 bases from V and 0 bases from J, the junction contained 3 bases not matched to a gene. Germline V CDR1 and CDR2: MNHEY, SMNVEV (reference sequence).

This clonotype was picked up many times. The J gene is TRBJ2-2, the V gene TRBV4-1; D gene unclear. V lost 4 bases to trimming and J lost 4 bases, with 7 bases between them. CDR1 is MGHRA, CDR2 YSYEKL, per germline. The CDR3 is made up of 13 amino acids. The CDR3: CASSPLVTGELFF. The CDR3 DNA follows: TGCGCCAGCAGCCCACTGGTCACCGGGGAGCTGTTTTTT.

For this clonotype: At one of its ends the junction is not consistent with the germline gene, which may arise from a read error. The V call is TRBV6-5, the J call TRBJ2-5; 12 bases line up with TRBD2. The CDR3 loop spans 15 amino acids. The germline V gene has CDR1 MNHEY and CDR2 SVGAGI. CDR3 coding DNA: TGTGCCAGCAGTTACACAGCGGGACTAGCGGGCCGCTCGGTATTC. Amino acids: CASSYTAGLAGRSVF.

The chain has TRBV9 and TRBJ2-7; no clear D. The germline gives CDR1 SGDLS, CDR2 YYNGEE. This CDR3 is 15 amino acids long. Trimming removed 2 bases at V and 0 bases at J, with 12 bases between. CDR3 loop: CASSVSSRPSYEQYF. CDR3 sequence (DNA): TGTGCCAGCAGCGTCAGCAGTCGTCCCTCCTACGAGCAGTACTTC. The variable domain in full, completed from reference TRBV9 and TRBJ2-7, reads DSGVTQTPKHLITATGQRVTLRCSPRSGDLSVYWYQQSLDQGLQFLIQYYNGEERAKGNILERFSAQQFPDLHSELNLSSLELGDSALYFCASSVSSRPSYEQYFGPGTRLTVT.

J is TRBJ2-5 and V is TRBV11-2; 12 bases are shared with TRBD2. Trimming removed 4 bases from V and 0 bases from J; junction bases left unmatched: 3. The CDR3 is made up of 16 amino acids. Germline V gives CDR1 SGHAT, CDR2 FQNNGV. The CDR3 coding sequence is TGTGCCAGCAGCTCCTGGACTAGCGGGGACCAAGAGACCCAGTACTTC. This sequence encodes CASSSWTSGDQETQYF.

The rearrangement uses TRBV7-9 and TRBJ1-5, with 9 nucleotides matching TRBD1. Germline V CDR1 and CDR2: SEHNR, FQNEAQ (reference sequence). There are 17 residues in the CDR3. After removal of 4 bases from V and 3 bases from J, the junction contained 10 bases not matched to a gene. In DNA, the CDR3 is TGTGCCAGCAGCTCTGAGGACAGGGGAGGCCACAATCAGCCCCAGCATTTT. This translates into CASSSEDRGGHNQPQHF.

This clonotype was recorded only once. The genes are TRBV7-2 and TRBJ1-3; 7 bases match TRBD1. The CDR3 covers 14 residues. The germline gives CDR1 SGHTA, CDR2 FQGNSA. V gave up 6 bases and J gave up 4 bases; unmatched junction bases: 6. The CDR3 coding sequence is TGTGCCAGCAGTTACCCGGGACAGGGAAACACCATATATTTT. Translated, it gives CASSYPGQGNTIYF.

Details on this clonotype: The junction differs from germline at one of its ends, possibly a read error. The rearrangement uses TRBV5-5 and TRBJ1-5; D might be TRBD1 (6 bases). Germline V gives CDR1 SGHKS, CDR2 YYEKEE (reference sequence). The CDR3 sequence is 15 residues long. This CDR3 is CASSPWGGGNQPQHF. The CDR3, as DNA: TGTGCCAGCAGCCCCTGGGGGGGGGGCAACCAGCCCCAGCATTTT. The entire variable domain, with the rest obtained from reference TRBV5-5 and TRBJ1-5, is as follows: DAGVTQSPTHLIKTRGQQVTLRCSPISGHKSVSWYQQVLGQGPQFIFQYYEKEERGRGNFPDRFSARQFPNYSSELNVNALLLGDSALYLCASSPWGGGNQPQHFGDGTRLSIL.

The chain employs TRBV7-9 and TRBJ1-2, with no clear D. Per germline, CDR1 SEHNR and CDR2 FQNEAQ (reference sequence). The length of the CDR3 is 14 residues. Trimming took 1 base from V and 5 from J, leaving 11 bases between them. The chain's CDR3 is CASSLVGILYGYTF. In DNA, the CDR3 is TGTGCCAGCAGCTTAGTTGGGATCTTATATGGCTACACCTTC.

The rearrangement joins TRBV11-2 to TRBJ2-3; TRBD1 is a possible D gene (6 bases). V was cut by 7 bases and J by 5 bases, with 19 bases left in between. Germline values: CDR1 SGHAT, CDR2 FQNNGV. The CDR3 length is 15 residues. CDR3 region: CASTPQGLAGDTQYF. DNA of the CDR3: TGTGCCAGCACCCCCCAGGGGCTAGCAGGAGATACGCAGTATTTT.

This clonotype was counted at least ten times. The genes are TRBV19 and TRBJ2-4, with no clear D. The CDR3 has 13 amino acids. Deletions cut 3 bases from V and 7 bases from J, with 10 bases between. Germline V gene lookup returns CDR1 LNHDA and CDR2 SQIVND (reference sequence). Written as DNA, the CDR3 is TGTGCCAGTAGTATTCCCCCAATTAACATTCAGTACTTC. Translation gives CASSIPPINIQYF.

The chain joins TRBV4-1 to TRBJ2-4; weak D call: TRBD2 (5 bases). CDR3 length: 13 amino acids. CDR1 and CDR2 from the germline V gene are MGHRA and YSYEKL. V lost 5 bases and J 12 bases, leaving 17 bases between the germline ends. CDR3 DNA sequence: TGCGCCAGCAGCGGAGGTAGTTGGGATAATCAGTACTTC. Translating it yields CASSGGSWDNQYF.

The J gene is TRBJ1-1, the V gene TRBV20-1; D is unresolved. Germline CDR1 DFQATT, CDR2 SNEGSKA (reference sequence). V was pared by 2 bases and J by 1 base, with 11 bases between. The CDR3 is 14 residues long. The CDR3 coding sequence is TGCAGTGCTAGACCTTTACAGACGAACACTGAAGCTTTCTTT. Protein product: CSARPLQTNTEAFF.

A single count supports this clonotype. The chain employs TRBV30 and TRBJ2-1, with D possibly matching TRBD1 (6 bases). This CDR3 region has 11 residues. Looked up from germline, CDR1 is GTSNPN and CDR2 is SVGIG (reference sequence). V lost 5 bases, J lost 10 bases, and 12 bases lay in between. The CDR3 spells CAWGQSLEQFF. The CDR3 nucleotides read TGTGCCTGGGGACAGAGTCTCGAGCAGTTCTTC.